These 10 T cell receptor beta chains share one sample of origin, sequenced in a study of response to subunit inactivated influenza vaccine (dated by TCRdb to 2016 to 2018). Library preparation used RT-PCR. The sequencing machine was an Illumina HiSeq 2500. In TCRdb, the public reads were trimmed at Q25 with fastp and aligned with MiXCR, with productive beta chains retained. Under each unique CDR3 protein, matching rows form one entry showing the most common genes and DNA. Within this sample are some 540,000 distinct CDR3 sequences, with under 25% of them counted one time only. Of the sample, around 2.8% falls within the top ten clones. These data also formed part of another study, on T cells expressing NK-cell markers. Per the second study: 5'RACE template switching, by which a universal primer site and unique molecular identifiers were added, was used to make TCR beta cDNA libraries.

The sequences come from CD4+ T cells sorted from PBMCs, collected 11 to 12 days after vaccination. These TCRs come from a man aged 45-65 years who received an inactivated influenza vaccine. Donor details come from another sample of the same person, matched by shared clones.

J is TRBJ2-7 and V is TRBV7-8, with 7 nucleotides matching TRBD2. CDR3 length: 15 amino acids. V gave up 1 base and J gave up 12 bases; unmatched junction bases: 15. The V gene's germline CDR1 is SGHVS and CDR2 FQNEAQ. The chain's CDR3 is CASSLEVLGGSGAYF. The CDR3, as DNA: TGTGCCAGCAGCTTAGAAGTGTTGGGGGGGAGTGGAGCGTACTTC.

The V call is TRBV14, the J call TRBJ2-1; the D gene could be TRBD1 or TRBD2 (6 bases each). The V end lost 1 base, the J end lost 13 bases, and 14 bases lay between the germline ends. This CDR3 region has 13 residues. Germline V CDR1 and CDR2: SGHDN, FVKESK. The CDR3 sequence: CASSQGGAATQFF. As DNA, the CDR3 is TGTGCCAGCAGCCAAGGGGGGGCGGCTACTCAGTTCTTC. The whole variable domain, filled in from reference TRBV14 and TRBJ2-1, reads EAGVTQFPSHSVIEKGQTVTLRCDPISGHDNLYWYRRVMGKEIKFLLHFVKESKQDESGMPNNRFLAERTGGTYSTLKVQPAELEDSGVYFCASSQGGAATQFFGPGTRLTVL.

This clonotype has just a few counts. In DNA, the CDR3 is TGTGCCAGCAGCTTAACCGCGGGGGGTGGTGGTTCACCCCTCCACTTT. Its translation: CASSLTAGGGGSPLHF. J is TRBJ1-6 and V is TRBV7-9, with D tentatively TRBD1 (5 bases). Germline V gives CDR1 SEHNR, CDR2 FQNEAQ (reference sequence). V was clipped by 2 bases and J by 9 bases, with 17 bases between them. This CDR3 has 16 residues.

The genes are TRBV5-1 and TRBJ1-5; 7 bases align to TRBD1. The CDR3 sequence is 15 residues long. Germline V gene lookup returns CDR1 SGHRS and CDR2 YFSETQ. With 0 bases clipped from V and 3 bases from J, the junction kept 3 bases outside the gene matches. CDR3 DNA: TGCGCCAGCAGCTTGGAGGGACAGACCAATCAGCCCCAGCATTTT. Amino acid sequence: CASSLEGQTNQPQHF.

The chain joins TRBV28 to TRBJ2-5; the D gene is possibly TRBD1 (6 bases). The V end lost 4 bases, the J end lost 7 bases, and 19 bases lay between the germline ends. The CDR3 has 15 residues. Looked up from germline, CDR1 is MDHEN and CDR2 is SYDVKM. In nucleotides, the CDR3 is TGTGCCAGCAGTTCCTCAGGGGACCCCTATGGGACCCAGTACTTC. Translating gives CASSSSGDPYGTQYF.

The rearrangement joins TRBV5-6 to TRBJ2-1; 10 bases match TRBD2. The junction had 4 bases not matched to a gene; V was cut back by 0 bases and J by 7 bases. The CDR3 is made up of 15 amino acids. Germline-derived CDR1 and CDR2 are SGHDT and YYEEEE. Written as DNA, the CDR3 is TGTGCCAGCAGCTTGGCCGTACTAGCGGGGAATGAGCAGTTCTTC. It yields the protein CASSLAVLAGNEQFF.

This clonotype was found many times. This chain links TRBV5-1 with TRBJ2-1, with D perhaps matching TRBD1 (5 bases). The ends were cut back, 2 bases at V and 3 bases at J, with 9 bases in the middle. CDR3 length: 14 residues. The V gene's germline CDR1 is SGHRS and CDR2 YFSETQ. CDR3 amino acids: CASSFQGGYNEQFF. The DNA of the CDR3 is TGCGCCAGCAGCTTTCAGGGTGGCTACAATGAGCAGTTCTTC.

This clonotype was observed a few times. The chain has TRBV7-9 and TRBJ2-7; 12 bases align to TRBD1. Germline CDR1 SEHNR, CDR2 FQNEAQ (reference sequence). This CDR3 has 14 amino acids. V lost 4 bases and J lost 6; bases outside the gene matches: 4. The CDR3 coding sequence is TGTGCCAGCAGCTGGGACAGGGGGCGAATCGAGCAGTACTTC. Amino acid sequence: CASSWDRGRIEQYF.

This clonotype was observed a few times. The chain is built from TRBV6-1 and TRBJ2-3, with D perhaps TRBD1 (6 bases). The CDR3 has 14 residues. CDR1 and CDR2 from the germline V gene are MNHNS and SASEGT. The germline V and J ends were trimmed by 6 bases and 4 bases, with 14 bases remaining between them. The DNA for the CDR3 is TGTGCCAGCAGAGGAAGGGGGACCGCAGATACGCAGTATTTT. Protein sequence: CASRGRGTADTQYF.

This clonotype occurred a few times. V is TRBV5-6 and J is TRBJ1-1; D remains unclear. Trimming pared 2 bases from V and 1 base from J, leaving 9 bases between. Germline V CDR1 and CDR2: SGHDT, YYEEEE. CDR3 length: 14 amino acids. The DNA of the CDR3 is TGTGCCAGCAGCTTCCAAGGTGAGAACACTGAAGCTTTCTTT. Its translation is CASSFQGENTEAFF.